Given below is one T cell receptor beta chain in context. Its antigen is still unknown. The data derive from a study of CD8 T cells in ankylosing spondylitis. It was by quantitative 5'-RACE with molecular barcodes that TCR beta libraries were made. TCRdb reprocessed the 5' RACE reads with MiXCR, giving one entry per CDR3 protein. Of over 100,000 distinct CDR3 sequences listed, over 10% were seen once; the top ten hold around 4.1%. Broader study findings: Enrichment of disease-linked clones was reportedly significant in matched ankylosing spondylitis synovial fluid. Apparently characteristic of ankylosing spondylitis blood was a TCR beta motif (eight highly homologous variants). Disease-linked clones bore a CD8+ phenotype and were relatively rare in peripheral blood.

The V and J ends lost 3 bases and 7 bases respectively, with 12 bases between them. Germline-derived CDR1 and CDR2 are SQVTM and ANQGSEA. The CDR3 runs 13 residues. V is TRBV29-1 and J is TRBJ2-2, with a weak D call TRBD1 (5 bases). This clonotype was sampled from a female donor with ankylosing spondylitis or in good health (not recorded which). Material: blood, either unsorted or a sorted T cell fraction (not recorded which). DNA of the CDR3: TGCAGCGTTGAGGTGGGGCCGGGCGGGGAGCTGTTTTTT. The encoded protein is CSVEVGPGGELFF.